The T cell receptor (beta chain) under discussion was sequenced for a study of blood T cells in healthy people across ages. For the study at large: Template switching picked up about one barcoded beta molecule for each two T cells.

Germline lookup yields CDR1 MNHEY and CDR2 SVGEGT. Trimming removed 2 bases from V and 16 bases from J, with 9 bases in between. The CDR3 has 11 residues. This clonotype has a count of ten or more. The target antigen is unknown. Together with a sample-barcoded 5' primer, a J-beta primer mix was included in a second PCR lasting about 6 to 12 cycles. Using its own MiXCR run on the 5' RACE reads, TCRdb lists one record per CDR3 protein. In the table there are roughly 790,000 distinct CDR3 sequences, approximately 43% of which are singletons. Study-level findings and limits: With age, beta diversity per million T cells declined roughly linearly, significantly by 30 to 40.

This chain uses TRBV6-2 or TRBV6-3 with TRBJ1-6, with D hard to call. Sequencing was done on a sample of blood. The clonotype comes from a woman aged 60 to 75 in good health. The CDR3 reads CASSYKQKLHF. For the CDR3, the DNA is TGTGCCAGCAGTTACAAGCAGAAGCTCCACTTT.